What follows are 21 T cell receptor beta chains derived from one specimen sequenced in a study of T cell changes during pregnancy in multiple sclerosis. Profiled with immunoSEQ multiplex PCR; TCRdb holds only in-frame clones, not every one. The sample lists tens of thousands of clones; just over 90% were seen once. The source material was peripheral blood, sampled in the second trimester of pregnancy. The receptors shown here come from a female donor with multiple sclerosis, enrolled in a pregnancy study.

The chain couples TRBV6-1 to TRBJ2-7; 9 bases are shared with TRBD1. This CDR3 is built from 15 residues. V lost 7 bases and J lost 2; bases outside the gene matches: 9. In germline, CDR1 is MNHNS, CDR2 SASEGT. This CDR3 is CASTERQGVPYEQYF. CDR3 coding DNA: TGTGCCAGCACCGAACGACAGGGGGTCCCCTACGAGCAGTACTTC.

This chain links TRBV19 with TRBJ1-6, with D maybe TRBD1 (6 bases). V lost 1 base to trimming and J lost 10 bases, with 14 bases between them. Germline V CDR1 and CDR2: LNHDA, SQIVND (reference sequence). The CDR3 consists of 15 residues. The chain's CDR3 is CASSIVRGLGSPLHF. CDR3 sequence (DNA): TGTGCCAGTAGTATAGTGCGGGGGCTCGGATCACCCCTCCACTTT.

The chain combines TRBV18 with TRBJ1-2; D might be TRBD1 (5 bases). Germline CDR1 KGHSH, CDR2 LQKENI. This CDR3 is built from 14 residues. V was clipped by 5 bases and J by 4 bases, with 14 bases between them. CDR3: CASSTDRGGYGYTF. DNA of the CDR3: TGTGCCAGCTCAACGGACCGGGGGGGCTATGGCTACACCTTC.

The table lists this clone with a count of one. This rearrangement joins TRBV6-5 to TRBJ2-1; D may be TRBD1 (6 bases). V dropped 4 bases and J dropped 15 bases, with 13 bases sitting between them. CDR1 and CDR2 (germline): MNHEY, SVGAGI. The CDR3 is 11 amino acids. CDR3 DNA: TGTGCCAGCAGTTCGACAGGTATCCGGTTCTTC. Protein sequence: CASSSTGIRFF.

The chain couples TRBV6-5 to TRBJ2-5, with D maybe TRBD1 (6 bases). V was clipped by 5 bases and J by 6 bases, with 16 bases between them. This CDR3 is 14 amino acids long. The germline V gene encodes CDR1 MNHEY and CDR2 SVGAGI. In DNA form, the CDR3 reads TGTGCCAGCAGTCCCGCTACAGGGTTAAAGACCCAGTACTTC. This translates into CASSPATGLKTQYF.

The chain combines TRBV5-1 with TRBJ1-6; possible D gene TRBD1, 5 bases. Germline V lookup: CDR1 SGHRS, CDR2 YFSETQ. V shed 4 bases and J shed 7 bases, with 18 bases lying between them. The CDR3 extends over 16 amino acids. CDR3 nucleotides: TGCGCCAGCAGCGCGGGCTGGGGGGACGGAAATTCACCCCTCCACTTT. Translated: CASSAGWGDGNSPLHF.

The chain links TRBV7-8 to TRBJ2-3; TRBD1 is a possible D gene (7 bases). CDR1 and CDR2 from the germline V gene are SGHVS and FQNEAQ. The CDR3 is made up of 15 amino acids. V was pared by 7 bases and J by 0 bases, with 14 bases between. The DNA for the CDR3 is TGTGCCAGCACGCCAGGGGGGACTAGCACAGATACGCAGTATTTT. Translating it yields CASTPGGTSTDTQYF.

The rearrangement uses TRBV4-2 and TRBJ2-1, with 8 bases lining up with TRBD1. The germline CDR1 and CDR2 sequences are LGHNA and YNFKEQ. CDR3 size: 13 residues. V dropped 2 bases and J dropped 9; count of bases not matched to a gene: 3. The CDR3 sequence: CASSQQGASEQFF. In DNA, the CDR3 is TGTGCCAGCAGCCAACAGGGGGCGAGTGAGCAGTTCTTC.

The chain joins TRBV5-6 to TRBJ1-2; D call uncertain. V was clipped by 4 bases and J by 4 bases, with 11 bases between them. The length of the CDR3 is 13 residues. Germline loops: CDR1 SGHDT, CDR2 YYEEEE. The CDR3 DNA reads TGTGCCAGCAGCCCCTCCTACAGCTATGGCTACACCTTC. It specifies CASSPSYSYGYTF.

V gene TRBV6-5 combines with J gene TRBJ2-3; D possibly corresponds to TRBD2 (5 bases). V lost 6 bases to trimming and J lost 2 bases, with 15 bases between them. The CDR3 is made up of 15 amino acids. Per germline, CDR1 MNHEY and CDR2 SVGAGI. For the CDR3, the DNA is TGTGCCAGCAGGAGACTATTAGCGTACACAGATACGCAGTATTTT. Translation: CASRRLLAYTDTQYF.

J is TRBJ1-1 and V is TRBV7-3, with 7 bases identical to TRBD1. Germline V gene sequence: CDR1 SGHTA, CDR2 FQGTGA. This CDR3 spans 14 amino acids. V lost 5 bases and J lost 8; bases outside the gene matches: 11. The CDR3 here is CASSPRPTGEEAFF. The CDR3, as DNA: TGTGCCAGCAGCCCGCGTCCCACAGGGGAAGAAGCTTTCTTT. The complete variable domain, with remaining parts taken from reference TRBV7-3 and TRBJ1-1, reads GAGVSQTPSNKVTEKGKYVELRCDPISGHTALYWYRQSLGQGPEFLIYFQGTGAADDSGLPNDRFFAVRPEGSVSTLKIQRTERGDSAVYLCASSPRPTGEEAFFGQGTRLTVV.

The J gene is TRBJ2-7, the V gene TRBV5-5; D is possibly TRBD1 (5 bases). The CDR3 runs 18 residues. Germline CDR1 SGHKS, CDR2 YYEKEE (reference sequence). The V end was cut by 5 bases, the J end by 1 base, with 25 bases between. The DNA of the CDR3 is TGTGCCAGCAGTGTCATGGTAATTGGTCAGGGATCGTCCTACGAGCAGTACTTC. Amino acids: CASSVMVIGQGSSYEQYF.

The genes are TRBV18 and TRBJ1-5; the D gene is possibly TRBD1 (6 bases). Germline CDR1 is KGHSH and CDR2 is LQKENI. This CDR3 spans 19 amino acids. V gave up 1 base and J gave up 5 bases, with 24 bases separating them. The CDR3 coding sequence is TGTGCCAGCTCACCACGATCGGGGGGCGTGCAAGGACCAGATCAGCCCCAGCATTTT. Protein product: CASSPRSGGVQGPDQPQHF.

The rearrangement joins TRBV19 to TRBJ1-5; a weak D match, TRBD1 (5 bases). The CDR3 contains 12 residues. V was trimmed by 4 bases and J by 6 bases, leaving 7 bases between them. Germline V gene sequence: CDR1 LNHDA, CDR2 SQIVND (reference sequence). The CDR3 DNA reads as TGTGCCAGTAGTACGGGGGGTCAGCCCCAGCATTTT. Amino acids: CASSTGGQPQHF.

The V gene is TRBV19, the J gene TRBJ2-2; D gene uncertain. V lost 7 bases to trimming and J lost 1 base, with 7 bases between them. The CDR3 is made up of 13 amino acids. Germline-derived CDR1 and CDR2 are LNHDA and SQIVND (reference sequence). The DNA for the CDR3 is TGTGCCAGTATGGAGCAGAACACCGGGGAGCTGTTTTTT. Residues: CASMEQNTGELFF.

This clone was detected only once. V usage is TRBV4-2 and J usage is TRBJ2-5, with a possible D match to TRBD2 (5 bases). The V and J ends lost 2 bases and 4 bases respectively, with 14 bases between them. CDR1 LGHNA and CDR2 YNFKEQ come from the germline V gene. This CDR3 is 15 amino acids long. The chain's CDR3 is CASSQSKGEGETQYF. The CDR3 coding sequence is TGTGCCAGCAGCCAAAGCAAGGGAGAGGGAGAGACCCAGTACTTC.

This sequence joins TRBV27 and TRBJ2-3, with TRBD1 matching 7 bases. Germline loops: CDR1 MNHEY, CDR2 SMNVEV (reference sequence). Trimming removed 6 bases from V and 1 base from J; junction bases left unmatched: 4. The CDR3 length is 14 residues. The CDR3 reads CASSGDRGTDTQYF. The CDR3 DNA reads as TGTGCCAGCAGCGGCGACAGGGGCACAGATACGCAGTATTTT.

The chain links TRBV2 to TRBJ1-5; D is unclear. Germline V gene sequence: CDR1 SNHLY, CDR2 FYNNEI. The CDR3 covers 13 residues. The V end was cut by 7 bases, the J end by 0 bases, with 7 bases between. CDR3 protein: CASTRYSNQPQHF. The DNA for the CDR3 is TGTGCCAGCACCCGTTATAGCAATCAGCCCCAGCATTTT.

The rearrangement uses TRBV11-2 and TRBJ1-3; D call uncertain. Trimming removed 5 bases at V and 0 bases at J, with 23 bases between. CDR3 length: 19 amino acids. From germline, CDR1 is SGHAT and CDR2 FQNNGV. This chain's CDR3 is CASSIRQKVSQDSGNTIYF. In DNA, the CDR3 is TGTGCCAGCAGCATTCGACAAAAGGTGTCCCAAGACTCTGGAAACACCATATATTTT.

The chain employs TRBV20-1 and TRBJ1-1, with TRBD1 as a possible D gene (6 bases). The CDR3 sequence is 11 residues long. V dropped 6 bases and J dropped 3 bases, with 8 bases sitting between them. Germline V gene lookup returns CDR1 DFQATT and CDR2 SNEGSKA (reference sequence). CDR3 DNA: TGCAGTGCGGACAGCCACACTGAAGCTTTCTTT. Translation: CSADSHTEAFF.

V and J are TRBV2 and TRBJ2-7, with a possible D match to TRBD1 (6 bases). Germline V gene sequence: CDR1 SNHLY, CDR2 FYNNEI. The V end lost 3 bases, the J end lost 0 bases, and 9 bases lay between the germline ends. This CDR3 contains 14 residues. The CDR3 region has the DNA TGTGCCAGCAGTGACAGGACAGTCTCCTACGAGCAGTACTTC. Protein: CASSDRTVSYEQYF.